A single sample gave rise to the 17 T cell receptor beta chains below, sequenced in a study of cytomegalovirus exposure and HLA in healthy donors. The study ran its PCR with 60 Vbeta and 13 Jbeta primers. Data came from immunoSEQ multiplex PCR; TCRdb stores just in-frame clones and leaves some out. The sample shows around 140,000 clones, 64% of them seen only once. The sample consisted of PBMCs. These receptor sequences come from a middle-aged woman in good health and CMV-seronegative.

This CDR3 reads CASSGKETDTQYF. The CDR3 DNA sequence: TGTGCCAGCAGTGGGAAGGAGACAGATACGCAGTATTTT. The chain has TRBV6-4 and TRBJ2-3; D gene uncertain. CDR1 MRHNA and CDR2 SNTAGT come from the germline V gene. The V and J ends lost 4 bases and 3 bases respectively, with 8 bases between them. CDR3 size: 13 residues.

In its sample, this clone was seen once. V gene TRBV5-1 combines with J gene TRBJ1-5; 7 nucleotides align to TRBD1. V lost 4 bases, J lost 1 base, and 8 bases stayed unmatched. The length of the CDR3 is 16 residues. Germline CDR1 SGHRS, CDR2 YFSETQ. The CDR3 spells CASSPQGVGSNQPQHF. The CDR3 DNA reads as TGCGCCAGCAGCCCTCAGGGGGTAGGGAGCAATCAGCCCCAGCATTTT.

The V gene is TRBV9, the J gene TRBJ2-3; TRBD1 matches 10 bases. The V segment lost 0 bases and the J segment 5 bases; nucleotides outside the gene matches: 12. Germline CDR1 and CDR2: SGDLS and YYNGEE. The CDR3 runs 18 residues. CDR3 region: CASSVVAGTGVLGDTQYF. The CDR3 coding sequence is TGTGCCAGCAGCGTAGTCGCCGGGACAGGGGTCCTCGGAGATACGCAGTATTTT.

CDR3 sequence: CASSGTGAIDTQYF. Here the CDR3 DNA reads TGTGCCAGCAGCGGGACAGGGGCGATAGATACGCAGTATTTT. V and J are TRBV5-6 and TRBJ2-3, with 10 bases identical to TRBD1. In germline, CDR1 is SGHDT, CDR2 YYEEEE. V shed 4 bases, J shed 5 bases, and the junction held 4 bases outside the gene matches. This CDR3 has 14 amino acids.

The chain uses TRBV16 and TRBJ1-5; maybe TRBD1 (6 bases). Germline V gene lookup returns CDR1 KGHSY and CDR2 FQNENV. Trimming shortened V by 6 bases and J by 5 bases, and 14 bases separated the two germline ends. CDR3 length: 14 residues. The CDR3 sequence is CASSLQGRDQPQHF. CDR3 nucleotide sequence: TGTGCCAGCAGTCTTCAGGGGAGGGATCAGCCCCAGCATTTT.

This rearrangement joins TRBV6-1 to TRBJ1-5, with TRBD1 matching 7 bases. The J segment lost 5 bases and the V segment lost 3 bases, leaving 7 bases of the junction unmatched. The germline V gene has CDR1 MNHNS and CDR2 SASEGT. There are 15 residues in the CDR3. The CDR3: CASSETGTEDQPQHF. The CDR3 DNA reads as TGTGCCAGCAGTGAGACCGGGACAGAAGATCAGCCCCAGCATTTT.

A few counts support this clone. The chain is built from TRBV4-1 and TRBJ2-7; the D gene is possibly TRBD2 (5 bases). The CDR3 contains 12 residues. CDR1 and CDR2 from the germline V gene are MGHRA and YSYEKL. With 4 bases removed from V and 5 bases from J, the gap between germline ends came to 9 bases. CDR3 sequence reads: CASSPGVHEQYF. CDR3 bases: TGCGCCAGCAGCCCCGGGGTCCACGAGCAGTACTTC.

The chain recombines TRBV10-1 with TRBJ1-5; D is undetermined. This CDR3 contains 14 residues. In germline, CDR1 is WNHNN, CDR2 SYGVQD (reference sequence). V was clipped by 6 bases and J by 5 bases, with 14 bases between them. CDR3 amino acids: CASSPSGMDQPQHF. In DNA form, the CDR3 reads TGCGCCAGCAGCCCGTCGGGTATGGATCAGCCCCAGCATTTT.

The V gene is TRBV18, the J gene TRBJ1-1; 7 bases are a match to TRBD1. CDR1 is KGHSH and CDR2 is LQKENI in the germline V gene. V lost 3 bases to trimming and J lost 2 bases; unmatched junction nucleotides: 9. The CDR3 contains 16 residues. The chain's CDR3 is CASSPQQGLYNTEAFF. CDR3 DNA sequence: TGTGCCAGCTCACCCCAACAGGGGCTGTATAACACTGAAGCTTTCTTT.

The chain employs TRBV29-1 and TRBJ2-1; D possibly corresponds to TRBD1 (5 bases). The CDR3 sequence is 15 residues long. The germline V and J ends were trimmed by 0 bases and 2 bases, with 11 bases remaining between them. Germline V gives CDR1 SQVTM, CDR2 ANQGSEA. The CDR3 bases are TGCAGCGTTGAAGATCTCAGGGTTACCTACAATGAGCAGTTCTTC. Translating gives CSVEDLRVTYNEQFF.

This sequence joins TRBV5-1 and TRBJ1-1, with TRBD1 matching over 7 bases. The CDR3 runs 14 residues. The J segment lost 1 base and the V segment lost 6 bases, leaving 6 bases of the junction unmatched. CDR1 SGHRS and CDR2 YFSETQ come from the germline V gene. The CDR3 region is CASNADRANTEAFF. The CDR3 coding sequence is TGCGCCAGCAATGCAGACAGGGCGAACACTGAAGCTTTCTTT.

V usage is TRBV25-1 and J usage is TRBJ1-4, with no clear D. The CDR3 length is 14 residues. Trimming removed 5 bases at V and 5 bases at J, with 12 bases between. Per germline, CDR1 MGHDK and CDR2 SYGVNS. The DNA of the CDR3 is TGTGCCAGCAGTTTGGGGAGCAACAATGAAAAACTGTTTTTT. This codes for CASSLGSNNEKLFF.

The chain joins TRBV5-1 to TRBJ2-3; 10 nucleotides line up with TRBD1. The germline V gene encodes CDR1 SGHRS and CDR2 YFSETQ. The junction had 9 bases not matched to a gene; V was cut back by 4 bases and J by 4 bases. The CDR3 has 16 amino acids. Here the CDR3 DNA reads TGCGCCAGCAGCCCGCCTTTCGGGACAGGGGCAGATACGCAGTATTTT. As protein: CASSPPFGTGADTQYF.

CDR3 loop: CASSLGQGVYTGELFF. For the CDR3, the DNA is TGTGCCAGCAGCTTAGGGCAGGGGGTTTACACCGGGGAGCTGTTTTTT. The chain carries TRBV11-2 and TRBJ2-2; 7 bases fit TRBD1. Germline CDR1 and CDR2: SGHAT and FQNNGV. The CDR3 totals 16 residues. V lost 1 base, J lost 3 bases, and 5 bases stayed unmatched.

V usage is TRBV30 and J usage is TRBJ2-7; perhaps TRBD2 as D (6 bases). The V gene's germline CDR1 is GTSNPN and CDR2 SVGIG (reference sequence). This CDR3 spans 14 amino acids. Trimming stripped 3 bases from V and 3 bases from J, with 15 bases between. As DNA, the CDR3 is TGTGCCTGGAGAGGTATAACTAGCCTCTACGAGCAGTACTTC. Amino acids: CAWRGITSLYEQYF.

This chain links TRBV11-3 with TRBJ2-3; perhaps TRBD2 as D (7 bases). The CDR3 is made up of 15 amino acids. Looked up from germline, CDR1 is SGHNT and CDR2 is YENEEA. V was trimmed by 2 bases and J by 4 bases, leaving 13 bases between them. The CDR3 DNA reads TGTGCCAGCAGCTTAAGTTGGGGGGGCGCAGATACGCAGTATTTT. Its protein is CASSLSWGGADTQYF.

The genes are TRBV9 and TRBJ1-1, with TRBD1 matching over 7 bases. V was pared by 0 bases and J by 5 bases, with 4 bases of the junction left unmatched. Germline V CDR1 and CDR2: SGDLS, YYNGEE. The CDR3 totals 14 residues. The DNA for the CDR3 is TGTGCCAGCAGCGTAGAACAGGGGTGGACTGAAGCTTTCTTT. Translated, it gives CASSVEQGWTEAFF.